The entry that follows covers one T cell receptor (beta chain) sequence. This may stem from a read error, because a much larger clone lies one nucleotide away. The data belong to a study of blood T cells in healthy people across ages. Primed by a sample-barcoded 5' primer and a J-beta primer mix, a second PCR proceeded for 7 to 11 cycles. From the 5' RACE reads, TCRdb called clonotypes with MiXCR, one entry per CDR3 protein. Of about 780,000 distinct CDR3 sequences listed, less than 60% are singletons. This CDR3 is 15 amino acids long. CDR1 and CDR2 (germline): SGHTA, FQGNSA. Sample: blood. The clonotype was recovered from an elderly man in good health. The chain is built from TRBV7-2 and TRBJ2-7; 12 bases are shared with TRBD2. Here the CDR3 DNA reads TGTGCCTGCAGTTCCTCTAGCGGGAGGGCCTACGAGCAGTACTTC. It yields the protein CACSSSSGRAYEQYF.